This T cell receptor (beta chain) was retrieved from a study of T cell responses to AZD1222 COVID-19 vaccine. CDR3 length: 13 amino acids. Germline-derived CDR1 and CDR2 are LGHNA and YNFKEQ. V was cut by 4 bases and J by 8 bases, with 12 bases left in between. Method: immunoSEQ multiplex PCR; TCRdb's copy keeps in-frame clones and lacks some. The table lists 150,000 to 200,000 clones, about 90% of them singletons. The gene calls are TRBV4-2 and TRBJ2-1; no clear D gene. This receptor was taken from an adult in good health. This sample comprised peripheral blood, obtained on day 0 of AZD1222 vaccination. The chain's CDR3 is CASSREVGYEQFF. The CDR3, as DNA: TGTGCCAGCAGCCGGGAAGTAGGATATGAGCAGTTCTTC.